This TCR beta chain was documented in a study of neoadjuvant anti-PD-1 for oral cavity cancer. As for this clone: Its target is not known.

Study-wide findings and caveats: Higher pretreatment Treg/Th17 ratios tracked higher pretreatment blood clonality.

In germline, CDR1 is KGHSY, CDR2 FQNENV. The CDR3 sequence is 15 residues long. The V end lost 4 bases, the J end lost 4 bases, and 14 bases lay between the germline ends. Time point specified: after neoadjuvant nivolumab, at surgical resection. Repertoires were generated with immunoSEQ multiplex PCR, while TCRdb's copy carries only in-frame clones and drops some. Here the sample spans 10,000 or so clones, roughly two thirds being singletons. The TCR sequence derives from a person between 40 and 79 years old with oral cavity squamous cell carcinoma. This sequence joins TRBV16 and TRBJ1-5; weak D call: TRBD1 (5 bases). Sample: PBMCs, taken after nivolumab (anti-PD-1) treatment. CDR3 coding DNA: TGTGCCAGCAGCCCAAGGGGTCGCGGAAATCAGCCCCAGCATTTT. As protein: CASSPRGRGNQPQHF.